The 7 T cell receptor beta chains below all came from one sample that was sequenced in a study of CD8 T cells in Susac syndrome. Reverse transcription of about 0.45 to 1 ug RNA was carried out with random hexamers. TCRdb re-called the immunoSEQ multiplex PCR reads with MiXCR, one entry per CDR3 protein. The sample contains approximately 120,000 distinct CDR3 sequences, 85% to 95% of which appear only once. The sample was CD8+ T cells from PBMCs. These receptors all come from a human donor with multiple sclerosis.

The rearrangement joins TRBV7-9 to TRBJ1-1, with TRBD1 matching 7 bases. Germline values: CDR1 SEHNR, CDR2 FQNEAQ (reference sequence). V gave up 3 bases and J gave up 0 bases; unmatched junction bases: 4. The length of the CDR3 is 15 residues. CDR3 in DNA: TGTGCCAGCAGCTTCGGGACAGCCCTGAACACTGAAGCTTTCTTT. Translated, it gives CASSFGTALNTEAFF. The entire variable domain, with the rest obtained from reference TRBV7-9 and TRBJ1-1, is as follows: DTGVSQNPRHKITKRGQNVTFRCDPISEHNRLYWYRQTLGQGPEFLTYFQNEAQLEKSRLLSDRFSAERPKGSFSTLEIQRTEQGDSAMYLCASSFGTALNTEAFFGQGTRLTVV.

The rearrangement links TRBV7-6 to TRBJ1-2, with TRBD1 matching over 9 bases. The CDR3 runs to 16 residues. Germline V lookup: CDR1 SGHVS, CDR2 FNYEAQ. With V trimmed by 6 bases and J by 3 bases, 11 bases remained unmatched. CDR3 sequence reads: CASSSGTGLTYYGYTF. The CDR3 nucleotides are TGTGCCAGCAGTTCCGGGACAGGGCTAACTTACTATGGCTACACCTTC. The full variable domain, with the rest looked up from reference TRBV7-6 and TRBJ1-2, is GAGVSQSPRYKVTKRGQDVALRCDPISGHVSLYWYRQALGQGPEFLTYFNYEAQQDKSGLPNDRFSAERPEGSISTLTIQRTEQRDSAMYRCASSSGTGLTYYGYTFGSGTRLTVV.

Note on this clonotype: At one of its ends the junction is not consistent with the germline gene, which may arise from a read error. This chain connects TRBV6-4 to TRBJ2-2, with D perhaps TRBD1 or TRBD2 (6 bases each). The V gene's germline CDR1 is MRHNA and CDR2 SNTAGT. The CDR3 is made up of 11 amino acids. The CDR3 reads CASSEDRTGDF. The CDR3 DNA is TGTGCCAGCAGTGAAGACAGGACGGGGGATTTT.

The chain joins TRBV7-9 to TRBJ2-5; either TRBD1 or TRBD2 may supply D (5 bases each). The CDR3 covers 14 residues. Trimming took 6 bases from V and 4 from J, leaving 15 bases between them. CDR1 SEHNR and CDR2 FQNEAQ come from the germline V gene (reference sequence). The CDR3 DNA follows: TGTGCCAGCAGGAAGACGGGACGCCCAGAGACCCAGTACTTC. As protein: CASRKTGRPETQYF. The full variable domain, in which reference TRBV7-9 and TRBJ2-5 provide the parts outside the CDR3, is DTGVSQNPRHKITKRGQNVTFRCDPISEHNRLYWYRQTLGQGPEFLTYFQNEAQLEKSRLLSDRFSAERPKGSFSTLEIQRTEQGDSAMYLCASRKTGRPETQYFGPGTRLLVL.

V gene TRBV9 combines with J gene TRBJ2-5, with D possibly being TRBD1 or TRBD2 (5 bases each). The CDR3 length is 14 residues. The V gene's germline CDR1 is SGDLS and CDR2 YYNGEE. Trimming took off 0 bases at V and 2 bases at J, with 8 bases between the two ends. The CDR3 sequence: CASSVAGTQETQYF. The CDR3 DNA follows: TGTGCCAGCAGCGTAGCAGGGACGCAAGAGACCCAGTACTTC.

In its sample, this clonotype was seen once. This sequence joins TRBV27 and TRBJ2-5; no clear D. Germline CDR1 MNHEY, CDR2 SMNVEV (reference sequence). Deletions cut 6 bases from V and 3 bases from J, with 11 bases between. CDR3 size: 13 residues. The CDR3 nucleotides are TGTGCCAGCAGGATGGGCCGAGAAGAGACCCAGTACTTC. It codes for CASRMGREETQYF.

This chain uses TRBV7-3 with TRBJ2-2; 7 positions match TRBD1. The CDR3 loop spans 15 amino acids. J gave up 1 base and V 5 bases, and 4 bases lay outside the gene matches. The V gene's germline CDR1 is SGHTA and CDR2 FQGTGA. The CDR3 DNA follows: TGTGCCAGCAGCGCCGGGACAGTGAACACCGGGGAGCTGTTTTTT. Residues: CASSAGTVNTGELFF.